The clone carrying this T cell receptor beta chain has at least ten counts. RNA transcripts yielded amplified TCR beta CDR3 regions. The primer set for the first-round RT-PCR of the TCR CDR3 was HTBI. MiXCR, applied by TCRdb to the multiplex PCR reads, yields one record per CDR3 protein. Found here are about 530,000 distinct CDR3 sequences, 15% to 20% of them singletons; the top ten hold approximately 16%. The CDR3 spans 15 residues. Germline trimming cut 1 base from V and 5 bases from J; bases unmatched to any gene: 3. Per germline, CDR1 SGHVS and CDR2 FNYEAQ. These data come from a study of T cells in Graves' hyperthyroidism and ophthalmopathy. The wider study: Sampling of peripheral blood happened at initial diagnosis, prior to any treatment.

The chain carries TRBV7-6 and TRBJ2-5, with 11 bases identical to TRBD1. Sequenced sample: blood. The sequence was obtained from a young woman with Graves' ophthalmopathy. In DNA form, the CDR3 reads TGTGCCAGCAGCTTAGTTAGGACAGGGGGCGAGACCCAGTACTTC. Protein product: CASSLVRTGGETQYF.